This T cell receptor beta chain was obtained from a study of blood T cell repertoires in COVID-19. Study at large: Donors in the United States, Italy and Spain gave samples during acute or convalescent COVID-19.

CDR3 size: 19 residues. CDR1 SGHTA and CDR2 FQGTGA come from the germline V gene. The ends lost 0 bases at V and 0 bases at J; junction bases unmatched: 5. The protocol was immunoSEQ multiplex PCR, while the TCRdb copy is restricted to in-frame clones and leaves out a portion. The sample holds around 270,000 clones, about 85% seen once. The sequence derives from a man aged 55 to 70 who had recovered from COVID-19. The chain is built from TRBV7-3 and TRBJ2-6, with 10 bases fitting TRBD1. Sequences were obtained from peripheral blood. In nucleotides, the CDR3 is TGTGCCAGCAGCTTAACGCGGGGACAGGGGCCCTCTGGGGCCAACGTCCTGACTTTC. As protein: CASSLTRGQGPSGANVLTF.